This T cell receptor (beta chain) comes out of a study of cytomegalovirus exposure and HLA in healthy donors. Study-level findings and limits: For cytomegalovirus status, the classifier reportedly gave diagnoses with high specificity and sensitivity. Sequencing likely caused a cluster of highly shared sequence variants. The study dropped some indistinguishable V segments, TRBV6-2 and TRBV6-3 among them. Per published accounts, TCR beta sequences correctly predicted the HLA-A and HLA-B alleles of most subjects.

This clone has just one count. Its antigen is still unknown. With 2 bases removed from V and 2 bases from J, the gap between germline ends came to 14 bases. Germline loops: CDR1 SGHRS, CDR2 YFSETQ. The CDR3 is 15 amino acids. With 60 Vbeta and 13 Jbeta primers, the PCR was carried out. The method was immunoSEQ multiplex PCR; TCRdb's version includes in-frame clones alone and lacks a portion of them. The sample lists 150,000 to 250,000 clones, approximately 85% occurring once. The sequence came from a girl aged 5-17 years in good health and CMV-seropositive. Sequencing was carried out using PBMCs. The rearrangement uses TRBV5-1 and TRBJ2-7; D may be TRBD2 (6 bases). The CDR3: CASSFGPGETYEQYF. In DNA form, the CDR3 reads TGCGCCAGCAGCTTCGGACCGGGAGAAACCTACGAGCAGTACTTC.